This section outlines one T cell receptor beta chain sequence together with its context. The antigen is undetermined. The sample belongs to a study of T cells in Graves' hyperthyroidism and ophthalmopathy. Study background: Prior to any treatment, at the point of initial diagnosis, peripheral blood was collected. Study-wide results and caveats: Among clonotypes expanded in thyroid above 0.001, most were also found in blood.

TCR beta CDR3 sequences were amplified from RNA transcripts. First-round RT-PCR of the TCR CDR3 relied on the HTBI primer set. TCRdb recomputed calls from the multiplex PCR reads with MiXCR, one row per CDR3 protein. The sample contains roughly 350,000 distinct CDR3 sequences, more than 11% of which appear only once. There are 13 residues in the CDR3. V gave up 8 bases and J gave up 5 bases, with 13 bases separating them. Germline V gives CDR1 SNHLY, CDR2 FYNNEI. Researchers defined stable Graves' hyperthyroidism as no ophthalmopathy progression within 18 months. Cells are PBMCs isolated from more than 8.5 ml of fresh blood.

The TCR originated in a woman aged 25 to 45 with Graves' hyperthyroidism. The sequencing input was blood. This rearrangement joins TRBV2 to TRBJ1-3; D possibly corresponds to TRBD1 (5 bases). In DNA, the CDR3 is TGTGCCAGCTATCCGGCAGGGCGAAACACCATATATTTT. Translation gives CASYPAGRNTIYF.